The next 31 T cell receptor beta chains were all read from a single sample in a study of glioma-infiltrating T cells. Amplification of TCR alpha and beta CDR3 regions from RNA used iRepertoire nested multiplex PCR. TCRdb passed the multiplex PCR reads through MiXCR, listing each CDR3 protein once. The repertoire consists of approximately 110,000 distinct CDR3 sequences, with roughly 24% occurring once and the leading ten covering roughly 15%. Material: glioma tissue, nonneoplastic brain tissue, or PBMCs (not recorded which). All receptors derive from a human donor with low-grade glioma or glioblastoma, undergoing nonglioma brain surgery, or in good health (not recorded which).

In its sample, this clonotype was seen a few times. This chain uses TRBV19 with TRBJ1-1; the match to TRBD1 covers 7 bases. Germline CDR1 is LNHDA and CDR2 is SQIVND (reference sequence). CDR3 size: 15 residues. J gave up 0 bases and V 4 bases, and 5 bases lay outside the gene matches. The CDR3 DNA is TGTGCCAGTAGTAGGGGACAGTTTATGAACACTGAAGCTTTCTTT. It encodes CASSRGQFMNTEAFF.

This clonotype was recorded at least ten times. The J gene is TRBJ2-1, the V gene TRBV3-1; D uncertain. CDR1 is LGHDT and CDR2 is YNNKEL in the germline V gene (reference sequence). The CDR3 loop spans 12 amino acids. Trimming removed 0 bases at V and 12 bases at J, with 9 bases between. CDR3 DNA sequence: TGTGCCAGCAGCCAAGATCTGGTGGGGCAGTTCTTC. Translation: CASSQDLVGQFF.

This clonotype was seen ten or more times. This chain connects TRBV7-2 to TRBJ2-7; possible D gene TRBD1, 5 bases. The CDR3 totals 13 residues. Trimming pared 3 bases from V and 1 base from J, leaving 7 bases between. CDR1 and CDR2 (germline): SGHTA, FQGNSA. The CDR3 nucleotides read TGTGCCAGCAGCTTCAGGGTTTCCTACGAGCAGTACTTC. As protein: CASSFRVSYEQYF. Combining the CDR3 with reference TRBV7-2 and TRBJ2-7 gives the whole variable domain GAGVSQSPSNKVTEKGKDVELRCDPISGHTALYWYRQSLGQGLEFLIYFQGNSAPDKSGLPSDRFSAERTGGSVSTLTIQRTQQEDSAVYLCASSFRVSYEQYFGPGTRLTVT.

The rearrangement joins TRBV12-3 or TRBV12-4 to TRBJ2-7, with D possibly called TRBD1 or TRBD2 (5 bases each). V dropped 7 bases and J dropped 0 bases, with 25 bases sitting between them. The length of the CDR3 is 18 residues. The CDR3, as DNA: TGTGCCAGCATGAGGGCCTACAGGCTGTTTTTAAGCTCCTACGAGCAGTACTTC. Its translation: CASMRAYRLFLSSYEQYF.

The table lists this clonotype with many counts. V usage is TRBV4-1 and J usage is TRBJ2-4; 7 positions agree with TRBD2. Germline V lookup: CDR1 MGHRA, CDR2 YSYEKL. Trimming removed 1 base from V and 0 bases from J; junction bases left unmatched: 9. The CDR3 has 18 residues. In DNA, the CDR3 is TGCGCCAGCAGCCAAGTAGAGTCCCTAGCGGTAGCCAAAAACATTCAGTACTTC. Protein sequence: CASSQVESLAVAKNIQYF.

As concerns this clonotype: A clone one base away is much larger, so this may be a read error. The V gene is TRBV19, the J gene TRBJ1-5; TRBD1 matches 7 bases. CDR1 and CDR2 from the germline V gene are LNHDA and SQIVND (reference sequence). The CDR3 sequence is 13 residues long. CDR3 DNA sequence: TGTGCCAGTAGGCCGACAGGGACTCAGTCCCAGCATTTT. Its translation is CASRPTGTQSQHF.

This clonotype was seen only a few times. V usage is TRBV12-3 or TRBV12-4 and J usage is TRBJ2-7; 7 bases are a match to TRBD1. The length of the CDR3 is 14 residues. V was clipped by 6 bases and J by 2 bases; unmatched bases: 7. In DNA, the CDR3 is TGTGCCAGCAGCGTCCATGACAGGGCCTACGAGCAGTACTTC. Its protein is CASSVHDRAYEQYF.

This clonotype was detected ten times or more. This chain connects TRBV5-8 to TRBJ2-7, with 7 positions matching TRBD1. Germline CDR1 SGHTS, CDR2 YDEGEE. CDR3 size: 15 residues. V was pared by 0 bases and J by 5 bases, with 8 bases of the junction left unmatched. The chain's CDR3 is CASSLGGGAWHEQYF. The CDR3 DNA reads TGTGCCAGCAGCTTGGGAGGGGGCGCCTGGCACGAGCAGTACTTC.

This clonotype was observed at least ten times. V and J are TRBV7-9 and TRBJ2-7, with D possibly TRBD2 on 6 matching bases. The V gene's germline CDR1 is SEHNR and CDR2 FQNEAQ (reference sequence). Deletions cut 2 bases from V and 7 bases from J, with 12 bases between. The CDR3 extends over 13 amino acids. CDR3 DNA: TGTGCCAGCAGCTTATCTGAGGCGGGGGAGCAGTACTTC. Amino acids: CASSLSEAGEQYF.

This clonotype was seen at least ten times. CDR3 loop: CASSLGTAEQYF. CDR3 bases: TGTGCCAGCAGCCTCGGGACAGCCGAGCAGTACTTC. This chain uses TRBV7-9 with TRBJ2-7; 7 bases map to TRBD1. In germline, CDR1 is SEHNR, CDR2 FQNEAQ (reference sequence). J lost 6 bases, V lost 5 bases, and 4 bases had no gene match. The CDR3 covers 12 residues. The variable domain in full, with the rest retrieved from reference TRBV7-9 and TRBJ2-7, is DTGVSQNPRHKITKRGQNVTFRCDPISEHNRLYWYRQTLGQGPEFLTYFQNEAQLEKSRLLSDRFSAERPKGSFSTLEIQRTEQGDSAMYLCASSLGTAEQYFGPGTRLTVT.

The rearrangement uses TRBV4-1 and TRBJ2-3, with 9 positions matching TRBD2. Trimming cost V 0 bases and J 1 base; bases outside gene matches: 5. The CDR3 is 17 amino acids. Germline V gene data show CDR1 as MGHRA and CDR2 as YSYEKL. CDR3 in DNA: TGCGCCAGCAGCCAAGAAGAAGCGGGAGGAGGCACAGATACGCAGTATTTT. Residues: CASSQEEAGGGTDTQYF.

This clonotype was found many times. This rearrangement joins TRBV20-1 to TRBJ1-2; TRBD1 aligns across 9 bases. The CDR3 is made up of 12 amino acids. V gave up 4 bases and J gave up 8 bases; unmatched junction bases: 5. CDR1 and CDR2 from the germline V gene are DFQATT and SNEGSKA (reference sequence). CDR3: CSAIGQGTGYTF. As DNA, the CDR3 is TGCAGTGCTATAGGACAGGGGACCGGCTACACCTTC.

The rearrangement joins TRBV3-1 to TRBJ2-3; possible D gene TRBD2, 5 bases. The CDR3 sequence is 14 residues long. The V end lost 1 base, the J end lost 0 bases, and 5 bases lay between the germline ends. From germline, CDR1 is LGHDT and CDR2 YNNKEL (reference sequence). CDR3 bases: TGTGCCAGCAGCCAAGGAGGGAGCACAGATACGCAGTATTTT. Translating it yields CASSQGGSTDTQYF.

This clonotype has a handful of counts. This chain links TRBV30 with TRBJ2-1; 12 bases fit TRBD2. Losses at the gene ends were 1 base for V and 6 bases for J; bases not matched to a gene: 4. Germline V CDR1 and CDR2: GTSNPN, SVGIG (reference sequence). This CDR3 comprises 15 residues. The CDR3, as DNA: TGTGCCTGGAGTGGGGGACTAGCGGGTCCCAATGAGCAGTTCTTC. This sequence encodes CAWSGGLAGPNEQFF.

As to this clonotype: A single base separates this from a much larger clone, so it may be a read error. The chain couples TRBV7-2 to TRBJ2-4; perhaps TRBD1 as D (6 bases). V gave up 5 bases and J gave up 5 bases, with 13 bases separating them. Germline loops: CDR1 SGHTA, CDR2 FQGNSA. This CDR3 spans 14 amino acids. The CDR3 DNA follows: TGTGCCAGCAGCCTCACAGGGAACGAAAACATTCAGTACTTC. Amino acid sequence: CASSLTGNENIQYF. The whole variable domain, remainder taken from reference TRBV7-2 and TRBJ2-4, is GAGVSQSPSNKVTEKGKDVELRCDPISGHTALYWYRQSLGQGLEFLIYFQGNSAPDKSGLPSDRFSAERTGGSVSTLTIQRTQQEDSAVYLCASSLTGNENIQYFGAGTRLSVL.

This clonotype turned up a few times. A much larger clone sits a single nucleotide away, making a read error possible. The chain combines TRBV19 with TRBJ2-1; 7 bases fit TRBD1. The CDR3 contains 15 residues. The germline gives CDR1 LNHDA, CDR2 SQIVND (reference sequence). The CDR3 loop reads CASSIPGQALNERFF. As DNA, the CDR3 is TGTGCCAGTAGTATCCCAGGACAGGCACTCAATGAGCGGTTCTTC.

About this clonotype: A read error is possible here, since a much larger clone lies one base away. The chain couples TRBV29-1 to TRBJ2-3; D not resolved. CDR3 length: 12 amino acids. Germline V lookup: CDR1 SQVTM, CDR2 ANQGSEA. CDR3 in amino acids: CSVAEYTDKQYF. CDR3 bases: TGCAGCGTGGCGGAGTACACAGATAAGCAGTATTTT.

Note on this clonotype: With a much larger clone just one base away, this may be a read error. The chain has TRBV12-3 or TRBV12-4 and TRBJ2-7; D not certain. The CDR3 runs to 14 residues. The germline V and J ends were trimmed by 1 base and 4 bases, with 11 bases remaining between them. CDR3 protein: CASSLGRKTYEQYF. The CDR3 DNA reads as TGTGCCAGCAGTTTAGGGAGAAAAACTTACGAGCAGTACTTC.

This clonotype appeared many times. V usage is TRBV19 and J usage is TRBJ1-1; D is unclear. This CDR3 spans 16 amino acids. V lost 5 bases and J 0 bases, leaving 16 bases between the germline ends. Germline CDR1 is LNHDA and CDR2 is SQIVND (reference sequence). For the CDR3, the DNA is TGTGCCAGTAGTCCCCGTCCCCCGATGTTGAACACTGAAGCTTTCTTT. This translates into CASSPRPPMLNTEAFF.

About this clonotype: A clone one base away is much larger, so this may be a read error. CDR3 DNA: TGTGTCAGCAGTTCGACGATTCCTGGGGCCAACGTCCTGACTTTC. Its translation: CVSSSTIPGANVLTF. This rearrangement joins TRBV6-2 or TRBV6-3 to TRBJ2-6; no clear D gene. This CDR3 spans 15 amino acids. CDR1 is MNHEY, CDR2 SVGEGT, per germline.

In its sample, this clonotype was seen many times. CDR3 residues: CSGYGRQNTEAFF. DNA for the CDR3: TGCAGCGGATATGGCAGACAGAACACTGAAGCTTTCTTT. The V call is TRBV29-1, the J call TRBJ1-1; D is unclear. Germline V gene sequence: CDR1 SQVTM, CDR2 ANQGSEA. The CDR3 consists of 13 residues. V lost 7 bases, J lost 1 base, and 13 bases lay in between.

Details on this clonotype: This sequence may be a read error, since a much larger clone differs from it by one base. The rearrangement uses TRBV7-2 and TRBJ2-7; tentative D call: TRBD1 (5 bases). The CDR3 totals 17 residues. Trimming stripped 2 bases from V and 2 bases from J, with 19 bases between. Germline V lookup: CDR1 SGHTA, CDR2 FQGNSA. CDR3 in amino acids: CASSLPRQKLRPYEQYF. As DNA, the CDR3 is TGTGCCAGCAGCTTACCCCGACAGAAGCTCCGTCCCTACGAGCAGTACTTC.

This clonotype was counted ten times or more. The rearrangement joins TRBV6-1 to TRBJ2-7; the D gene is possibly TRBD2 (5 bases). The V end was cut by 5 bases, the J end by 1 base, with 12 bases between. Germline lookup yields CDR1 MNHNS and CDR2 SASEGT. The CDR3 is 14 amino acids. CDR3 bases: TGTGCCAGCAGTCCAGCGGACGGATCCTACGAGCAGTACTTC. Translation gives CASSPADGSYEQYF.

This chain uses TRBV5-5 with TRBJ1-2, with 7 bases fitting TRBD1. Germline V gene lookup returns CDR1 SGHKS and CDR2 YYEKEE (reference sequence). CDR3 length: 11 residues. V lost 4 bases to trimming and J lost 12 bases; unmatched junction nucleotides: 6. The CDR3 bases are TGTGCCAGCAGCCTCCGGGACAGCCACACCTTC. Its protein product is CASSLRDSHTF. Combining the CDR3 with reference TRBV5-5 and TRBJ1-2 gives the whole variable domain DAGVTQSPTHLIKTRGQQVTLRCSPISGHKSVSWYQQVLGQGPQFIFQYYEKEERGRGNFPDRFSARQFPNYSSELNVNALLLGDSALYLCASSLRDSHTFGSGTRLTVV.

There are many counts of this clonotype. The CDR3 coding sequence is TGTGCCAGTAGCCGACCGGGGGCCACCGGGGCCAACGTCCTGACTTTC. Protein sequence: CASSRPGATGANVLTF. The chain employs TRBV19 and TRBJ2-6, with D perhaps being TRBD1 or TRBD2 (6 bases each). This CDR3 has 16 residues. Germline lookup yields CDR1 LNHDA and CDR2 SQIVND (reference sequence). V lost 6 bases and J 4 bases, leaving 16 bases between the germline ends.

Only a few counts were recorded for this clonotype. The chain recombines TRBV12-3 or TRBV12-4 with TRBJ1-1; D may be TRBD1 (5 bases). The germline V and J ends were trimmed by 4 bases and 6 bases, with 15 bases remaining between them. The CDR3 length is 14 residues. CDR3 sequence reads: CASSWGPERPEAFF. In DNA, the CDR3 is TGTGCCAGCAGTTGGGGCCCCGAGCGGCCTGAAGCTTTCTTT.

This clonotype has ten or more counts. The chain has TRBV7-8 and TRBJ2-3; 8 nucleotides agree with TRBD2. From germline, CDR1 is SGHVS and CDR2 FQNEAQ. V trimming: 5 bases; J trimming: 3 bases; junction bases outside the gene matches: 10. The CDR3 has 16 residues. This CDR3 reads CASSEVAGGNTDTQYF. The CDR3 region has the DNA TGTGCCAGCAGCGAGGTCGCGGGAGGCAATACAGATACGCAGTATTTT.

The chain is built from TRBV20-1 and TRBJ2-7; 8 nucleotides line up with TRBD2. Unmatched junction bases numbered 11, after V lost 2 bases and J lost 5 bases. CDR1 is DFQATT, CDR2 SNEGSKA, per germline (reference sequence). The CDR3 consists of 15 residues. Here the CDR3 DNA reads TGCAGTGCTAGACTGGGACTAGAGAGAGTTCACGAGCAGTACTTC. The encoded protein is CSARLGLERVHEQYF.

This clonotype occurred many times. The V gene is TRBV2, the J gene TRBJ2-3, with D possibly matching TRBD1 (5 bases). The CDR3 sequence is 13 residues long. Trimming cost V 7 bases and J 5 bases, with 13 bases left between them. The V gene's germline CDR1 is SNHLY and CDR2 FYNNEI. This CDR3 reads CASNRQGGDTQYF. The CDR3 DNA is TGTGCCAGCAATAGGCAGGGTGGAGATACGCAGTATTTT.

This clonotype was observed at least ten times. The chain recombines TRBV15 with TRBJ2-5, with 10 bases aligning to TRBD2. The length of the CDR3 is 17 residues. With V trimmed by 0 bases and J by 4 bases, 8 bases remained unmatched. Germline V gene data show CDR1 as LNHNV and CDR2 as YYDKDF (reference sequence). The CDR3 sequence: CATSRDYGLAEGETQYF. The CDR3, as DNA: TGTGCCACCAGCAGAGATTACGGACTAGCGGAGGGAGAGACCCAGTACTTC. The full variable domain, its missing parts supplied by reference TRBV15 and TRBJ2-5, is DAMVIQNPRYQVTQFGKPVTLSCSQTLNHNVMYWYQQKSSQAPKLLFHYYDKDFNNEADTPDNFQSRRPNTSFCFLDIRSPGLGDTAMYLCATSRDYGLAEGETQYFGPGTRLLVL.

J is TRBJ1-2 and V is TRBV29-1; 7 bases align to TRBD1. Germline values: CDR1 SQVTM, CDR2 ANQGSEA. There are 14 residues in the CDR3. The V segment lost 5 bases and the J segment 5 bases; nucleotides outside the gene matches: 11. The CDR3 protein is CSVYIGTDRYGYTF. The CDR3 coding sequence is TGCAGCGTTTACATAGGGACAGATCGATATGGCTACACCTTC.